The 19 T cell receptor beta chains listed next were all sequenced from one sample in a study of blood T cells in healthy people across ages. Sample-barcoded 5' priming and a J-beta primer mix drove a second PCR of roughly 7 to 11 cycles. One entry per CDR3 protein, called by TCRdb with MiXCR from the 5' RACE reads. The sample yields about 640,000 distinct CDR3 sequences, roughly 53% seen once. Sequenced: blood. The receptors come from a man between 60 and 75 years old in good health.

This clonotype was counted many times. This chain connects TRBV11-1 to TRBJ2-2; possible D gene TRBD1, 5 bases. The CDR3 consists of 14 residues. The V gene lost 3 bases and the J gene lost 4 bases, with 9 bases spanning the gap. The V gene's germline CDR1 is SGHAT and CDR2 FQDESV (reference sequence). The CDR3 bases are TGTGCCAGCAGCTTCCTGGGGCTCACCGGGGAGCTGTTTTTT. This sequence encodes CASSFLGLTGELFF.

This sequence joins TRBV2 and TRBJ1-2; D is unclear. CDR3 length: 12 residues. V gave up 6 bases and J gave up 5 bases, with 10 bases separating them. Germline V gene lookup returns CDR1 SNHLY and CDR2 FYNNEI. CDR3 amino acids: CASRRLSYGYTF. DNA of the CDR3: TGTGCCAGCAGGCGCCTGAGTTATGGCTACACCTTC.

This clonotype was seen only a few times. The chain's CDR3 is CSVLQGAETQYF. The CDR3, as DNA: TGCAGCGTGTTACAGGGGGCAGAGACCCAGTACTTC. The V call is TRBV29-1, the J call TRBJ2-5; 9 bases line up with TRBD1. Trimming cost V 6 bases and J 4 bases; bases outside gene matches: 3. This CDR3 has 12 amino acids. Looked up from germline, CDR1 is SQVTM and CDR2 is ANQGSEA.

This clonotype turned up a few times. J is TRBJ2-5 and V is TRBV20-1, with TRBD1 matching 9 bases. Germline CDR1 DFQATT, CDR2 SNEGSKA (reference sequence). V lost 7 bases, J lost 5 bases, and 5 bases stayed unmatched. The CDR3 length is 12 residues. The CDR3 loop is CSVTGTGETQYF. As DNA, the CDR3 is TGCAGTGTTACAGGGACAGGGGAGACCCAGTACTTC.

The rearrangement links TRBV29-1 to TRBJ1-5; D remains unclear. V was clipped by 5 bases and J by 0 bases, with 11 bases between them. This CDR3 is built from 14 residues. Germline loops: CDR1 SQVTM, CDR2 ANQGSEA. This CDR3 is CSVRGTDSNQPQHF. Written as DNA, the CDR3 is TGCAGCGTTCGGGGTACAGATAGCAATCAGCCCCAGCATTTT.

There are a few counts of this clonotype. The germline gene is not matched at one end of the junction; a read error may be the cause. J is TRBJ2-2 and V is TRBV29-1; perhaps TRBD1 as D (5 bases). This CDR3 contains 14 residues. CDR1 is SQVTM, CDR2 ANQGSEA, per germline. CDR3: CSVPWGSNTGELFF. The CDR3 region has the DNA TGCAGCGTCCCGTGGGGCTCGAATACCGGGGAGCTGTTTTTT.

The CDR3 DNA reads TGTGCCAGCAGCAAAGGAGCAGGGCGCGGAAACACCATATATTTT. Protein: CASSKGAGRGNTIYF. This chain connects TRBV21-1 to TRBJ1-3; the DNA was not used to check the table's D call, TRBD1. TRBV21-1 is termed a pseudogene. This CDR3 is built from 15 residues.

The sample holds one count of this clonotype. This chain connects TRBV20-1 to TRBJ2-3; tentatively, D is TRBD2 (6 bases). V gave up 7 bases and J gave up 2 bases, with 16 bases separating them. This CDR3 has 14 amino acids. In germline, CDR1 is DFQATT, CDR2 SNEGSKA (reference sequence). In nucleotides, the CDR3 is TGCAGTGGGGCAGCGGGCCTACTCACAGATACGCAGTATTTT. Residues: CSGAAGLLTDTQYF.

The sample holds one count of this clonotype. The V call is TRBV28, the J call TRBJ1-4; no definite D call. Germline CDR1 and CDR2: MDHEN and SYDVKM. V was trimmed by 2 bases and J by 11 bases, leaving 6 bases between them. This CDR3 has 11 residues. CDR3 sequence: CASSLGQKLFF. In DNA, the CDR3 is TGTGCCAGCAGTTTAGGGCAGAAACTGTTTTTT.

A few counts support this clonotype. The CDR3 coding sequence is TGCAGCGTTGAGTTGGTAGCGGGCCCCACTACGCAGTATTTT. Its translation: CSVELVAGPTTQYF. This chain joins TRBV29-1 and TRBJ2-3; 7 bases fit TRBD2. The V and J ends lost 3 bases and 8 bases, in that order; junction bases with no gene match: 11. This CDR3 spans 14 amino acids. Germline V gene sequence: CDR1 SQVTM, CDR2 ANQGSEA.

V is TRBV29-1 and J is TRBJ1-2; tentatively, D is TRBD1 (6 bases). Germline V gene lookup returns CDR1 SQVTM and CDR2 ANQGSEA. The CDR3 totals 12 residues. V was pared by 6 bases and J by 2 bases, with 10 bases between. In nucleotides, the CDR3 is TGCAGCGTGTCCACAGGGAACTATGGCTACACCTTC. It is translated as CSVSTGNYGYTF.

The chain is built from TRBV4-2 and TRBJ2-1; D perhaps matches TRBD1 (10 bases). CDR1 is LGHNA, CDR2 YNFKEQ, per germline. The CDR3 runs to 23 residues. V was shortened by 1 base and J by 9 bases, with 40 bases between the two germline ends. CDR3 residues: CASSQGPPHLTGGGGGAFGEQFF. The DNA for the CDR3 is TGTGCCAGCAGCCAAGGTCCCCCCCACTTGACAGGGGGCGGCGGGGGGGCTTTTGGTGAGCAGTTCTTC.

This clonotype was seen once. The chain has TRBV20-1 and TRBJ2-1, with D uncertain. The CDR3 is made up of 13 amino acids. V lost 7 bases to trimming and J lost 6 bases, with 16 bases between them. The germline V gene encodes CDR1 DFQATT and CDR2 SNEGSKA (reference sequence). The CDR3 DNA is TGCAGTGTGAGAGGTGGCTCTGGCAATGAGCAGTTCTTC. Translating it yields CSVRGGSGNEQFF.

V and J are TRBV29-1 and TRBJ1-2; maybe TRBD1 (5 bases). The CDR3 sequence is 11 residues long. V gave up 3 bases and J gave up 8 bases, with 10 bases separating them. CDR1 and CDR2 (germline): SQVTM, ANQGSEA. The CDR3, as DNA: TGCAGCGTTGAGCAGGGATCAGGCTACACCTTC. It is translated as CSVEQGSGYTF.

The V and J genes are TRBV20-1 and TRBJ1-1; a possible D gene is TRBD1 (5 bases). V lost 6 bases and J lost 4, with 18 bases in between. The CDR3 has 14 amino acids. Germline V gene sequence: CDR1 DFQATT, CDR2 SNEGSKA (reference sequence). CDR3: CSANGDAGSTEAFF. The CDR3 coding sequence is TGCAGTGCCAACGGGGACGCCGGGAGCACTGAAGCTTTCTTT.

The chain links TRBV6-2 or TRBV6-3 to TRBJ1-6; 7 positions match TRBD1. Germline V CDR1 and CDR2: MNHEY, SVGEGT. This CDR3 spans 14 amino acids. V was pared by 6 bases and J by 13 bases, with 12 bases of the junction left unmatched. The chain's CDR3 is CASSGDSGVSPLHF. In DNA, the CDR3 is TGTGCCAGCAGCGGGGACAGTGGGGTATCGCCCCTCCACTTT.

This clonotype came up a few times. The J gene is TRBJ2-1, the V gene TRBV3-1; TRBD2 is a possible D gene (5 bases). The J call is doubtful: the DNA matches TRBJ2-7 better. The length of the CDR3 is 17 residues. Looked up from germline, CDR1 is LGHDT and CDR2 is YNNKEL (reference sequence). The CDR3 DNA follows: TGTGCCAGCAGCCAAGCCGGAGGTCAAAGCTCCTACAATGAGCAGTACTTC. Amino acid sequence: CASSQAGGQSSYNEQYF.

The genes are TRBV3-1 and TRBJ2-1; TRBD2 matches at 7 bases. This CDR3 has 15 residues. Germline V gene sequence: CDR1 LGHDT, CDR2 YNNKEL (reference sequence). After removal of 4 bases from V and 8 bases from J, the junction contained 11 bases not matched to a gene. The CDR3: CASSPQLALSDEQFF. In DNA, the CDR3 is TGTGCCAGCAGCCCTCAACTAGCGCTCTCGGATGAGCAGTTCTTC.

V gene TRBV18 combines with J gene TRBJ1-2; 7 bases are shared with TRBD1. Germline CDR1 is KGHSH and CDR2 is LQKENI. V lost 3 bases, J lost 6 bases, and 4 bases stayed unmatched. The CDR3 consists of 13 residues. In DNA, the CDR3 is TGTGCCAGCTCACCCACAGGGGAGGATGGCTACACCTTC. This sequence encodes CASSPTGEDGYTF.